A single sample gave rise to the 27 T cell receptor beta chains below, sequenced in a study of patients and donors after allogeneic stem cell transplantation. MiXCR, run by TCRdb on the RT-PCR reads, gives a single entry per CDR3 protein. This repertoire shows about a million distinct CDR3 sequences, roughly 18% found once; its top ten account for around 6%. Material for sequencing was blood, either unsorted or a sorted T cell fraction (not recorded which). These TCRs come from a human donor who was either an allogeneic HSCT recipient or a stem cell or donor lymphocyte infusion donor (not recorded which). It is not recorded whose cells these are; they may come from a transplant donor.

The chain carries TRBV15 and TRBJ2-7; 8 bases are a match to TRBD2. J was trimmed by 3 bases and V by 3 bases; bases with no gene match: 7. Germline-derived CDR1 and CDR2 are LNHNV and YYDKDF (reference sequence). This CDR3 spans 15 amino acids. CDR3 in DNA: TGTGCCACCAGCAGGAGCGGGAGTACTATCTACGAGCAGTACTTC. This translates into CATSRSGSTIYEQYF.

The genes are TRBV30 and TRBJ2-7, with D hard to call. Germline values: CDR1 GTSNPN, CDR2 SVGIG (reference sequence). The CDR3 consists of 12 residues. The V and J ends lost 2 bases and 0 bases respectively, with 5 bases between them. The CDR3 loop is CAWSSISYEQYF. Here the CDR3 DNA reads TGTGCCTGGAGTAGTATCTCCTACGAGCAGTACTTC.

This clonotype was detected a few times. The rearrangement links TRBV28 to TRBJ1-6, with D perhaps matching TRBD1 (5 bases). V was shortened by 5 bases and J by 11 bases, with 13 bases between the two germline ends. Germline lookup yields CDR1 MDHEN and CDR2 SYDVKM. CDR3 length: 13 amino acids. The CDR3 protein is CASSPIRVTPLHF. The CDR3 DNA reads TGTGCCAGCAGTCCAATCAGGGTAACACCCCTCCACTTT.

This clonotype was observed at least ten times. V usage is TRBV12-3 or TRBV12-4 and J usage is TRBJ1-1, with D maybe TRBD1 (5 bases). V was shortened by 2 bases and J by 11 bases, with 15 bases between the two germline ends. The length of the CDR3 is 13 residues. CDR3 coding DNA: TGTGCCAGCAGTTTAAGGGGCCTGGTTGGGGCTTTCTTT. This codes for CASSLRGLVGAFF.

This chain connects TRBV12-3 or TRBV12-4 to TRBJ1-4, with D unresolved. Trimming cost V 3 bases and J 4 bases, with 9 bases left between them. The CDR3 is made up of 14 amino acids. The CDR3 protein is CASSFWRDNEKLFF. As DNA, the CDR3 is TGTGCCAGCAGTTTTTGGCGGGATAATGAAAAACTGTTTTTT.

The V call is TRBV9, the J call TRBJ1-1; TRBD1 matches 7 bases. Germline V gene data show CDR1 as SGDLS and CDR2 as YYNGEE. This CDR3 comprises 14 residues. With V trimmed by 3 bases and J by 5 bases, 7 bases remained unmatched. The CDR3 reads CASSAGDRATEAFF. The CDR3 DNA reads TGTGCCAGCAGCGCCGGGGACAGAGCAACTGAAGCTTTCTTT.

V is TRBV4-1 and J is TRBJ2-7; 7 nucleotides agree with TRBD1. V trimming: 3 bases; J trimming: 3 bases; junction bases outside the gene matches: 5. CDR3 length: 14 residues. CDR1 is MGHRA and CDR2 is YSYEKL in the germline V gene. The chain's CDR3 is CASSHSTGNYEQYF. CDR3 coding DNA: TGCGCCAGCAGCCACTCGACAGGGAACTACGAGCAGTACTTC.

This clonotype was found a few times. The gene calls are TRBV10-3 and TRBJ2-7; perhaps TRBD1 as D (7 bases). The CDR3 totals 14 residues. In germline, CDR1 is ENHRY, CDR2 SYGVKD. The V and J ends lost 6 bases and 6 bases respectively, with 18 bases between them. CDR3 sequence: CAIRRGQLGGEQYF. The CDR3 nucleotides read TGTGCCATCAGGAGGGGACAGTTGGGAGGCGAGCAGTACTTC.

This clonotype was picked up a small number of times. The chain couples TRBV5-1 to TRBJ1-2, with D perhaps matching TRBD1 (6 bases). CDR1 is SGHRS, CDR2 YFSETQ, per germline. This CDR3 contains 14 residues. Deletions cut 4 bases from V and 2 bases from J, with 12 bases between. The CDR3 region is CASSRDKGNYGYTF. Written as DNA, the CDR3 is TGCGCCAGCAGCCGGGACAAGGGGAACTATGGCTACACCTTC.

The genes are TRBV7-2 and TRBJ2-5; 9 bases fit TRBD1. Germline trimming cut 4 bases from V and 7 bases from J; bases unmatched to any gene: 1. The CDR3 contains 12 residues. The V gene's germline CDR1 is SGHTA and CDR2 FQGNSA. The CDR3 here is CASSSGQGTQYF. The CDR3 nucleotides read TGTGCCAGCAGCTCGGGACAGGGGACCCAGTACTTC.

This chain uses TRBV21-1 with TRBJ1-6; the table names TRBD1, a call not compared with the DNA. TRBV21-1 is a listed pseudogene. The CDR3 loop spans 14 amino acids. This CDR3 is CASRMDPFGSPLHF. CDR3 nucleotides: TGTGCCAGCAGGATGGACCCCTTCGGTTCACCCCTCCACTTT.

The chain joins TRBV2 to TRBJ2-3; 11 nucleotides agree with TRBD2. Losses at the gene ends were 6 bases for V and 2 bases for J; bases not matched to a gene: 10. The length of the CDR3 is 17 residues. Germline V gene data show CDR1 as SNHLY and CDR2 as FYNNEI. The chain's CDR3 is CASRAGTSGAPTDTQYF. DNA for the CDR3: TGTGCCAGCAGAGCCGGGACTAGCGGAGCACCCACAGATACGCAGTATTTT.

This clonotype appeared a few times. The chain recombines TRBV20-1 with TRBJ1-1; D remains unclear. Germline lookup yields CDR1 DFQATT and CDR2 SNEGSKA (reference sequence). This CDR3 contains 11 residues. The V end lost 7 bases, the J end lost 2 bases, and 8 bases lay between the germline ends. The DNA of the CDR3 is TGCAGTGTTCCGCGTAACACTGAAGCTTTCTTT. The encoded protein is CSVPRNTEAFF.

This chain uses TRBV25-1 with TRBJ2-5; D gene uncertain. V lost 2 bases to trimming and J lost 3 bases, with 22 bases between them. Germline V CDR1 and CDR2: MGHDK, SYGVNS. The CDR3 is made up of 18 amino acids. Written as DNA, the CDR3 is TGTGCCAGCAGTGAACCCCCCGAGGAGAAAAAAGAGAAAGAGACCCAGTACTTC. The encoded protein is CASSEPPEEKKEKETQYF.

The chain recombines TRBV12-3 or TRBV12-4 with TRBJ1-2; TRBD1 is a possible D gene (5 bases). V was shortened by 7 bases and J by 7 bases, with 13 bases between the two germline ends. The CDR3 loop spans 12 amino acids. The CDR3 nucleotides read TGTGCCAGCACTACCGGACAAGGTGGCTACACCTTC. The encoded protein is CASTTGQGGYTF.

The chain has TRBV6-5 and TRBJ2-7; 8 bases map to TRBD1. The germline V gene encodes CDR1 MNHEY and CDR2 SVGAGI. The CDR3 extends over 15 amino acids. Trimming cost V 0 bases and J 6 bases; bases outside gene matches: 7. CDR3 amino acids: CASSYSMSRGLEQYF. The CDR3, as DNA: TGTGCCAGCAGTTACTCGATGTCCAGGGGGCTCGAGCAGTACTTC.

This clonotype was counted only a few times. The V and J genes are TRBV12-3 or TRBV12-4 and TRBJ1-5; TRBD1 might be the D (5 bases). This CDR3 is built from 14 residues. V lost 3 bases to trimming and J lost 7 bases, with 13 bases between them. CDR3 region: CASSFEGVGQPQHF. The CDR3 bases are TGTGCCAGCAGTTTCGAAGGGGTGGGACAGCCCCAGCATTTT.

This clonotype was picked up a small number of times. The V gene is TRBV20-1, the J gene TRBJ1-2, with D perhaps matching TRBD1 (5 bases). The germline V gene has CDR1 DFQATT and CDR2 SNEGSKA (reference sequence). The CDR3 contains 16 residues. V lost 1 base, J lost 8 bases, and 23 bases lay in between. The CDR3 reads CSARAPGEGPMRGYTF. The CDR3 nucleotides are TGCAGTGCTAGAGCCCCGGGGGAGGGTCCCATGCGGGGCTACACCTTC.

The CDR3 spells CASTEEAGVANYGYTF. In DNA, the CDR3 is TGTGCCAGCACCGAGGAGGCCGGAGTAGCTAACTATGGCTACACCTTC. This chain links TRBV2 with TRBJ1-2; D unresolved. Between the trimmed V and J ends, which lost 7 bases and 0 bases, there was a span of 18 bases. In germline, CDR1 is SNHLY, CDR2 FYNNEI. The CDR3 extends over 16 amino acids.

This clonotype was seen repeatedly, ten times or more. This CDR3 is CASSYGGALFTDTQYF. Written as DNA, the CDR3 is TGTGCCAGCAGCTATGGGGGGGCCTTATTCACAGATACGCAGTATTTT. The chain employs TRBV6-1 and TRBJ2-3; D possibly corresponds to TRBD2 (7 bases). The CDR3 length is 16 residues. V was cut by 6 bases and J by 2 bases, with 18 bases left in between. Germline loops: CDR1 MNHNS, CDR2 SASEGT.

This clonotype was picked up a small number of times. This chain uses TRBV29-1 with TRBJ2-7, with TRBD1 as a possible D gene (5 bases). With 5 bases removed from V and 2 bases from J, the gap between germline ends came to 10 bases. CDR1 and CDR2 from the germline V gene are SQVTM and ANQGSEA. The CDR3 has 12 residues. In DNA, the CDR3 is TGCAGCGTTAAAAGGGGTACCTACGAGCAGTACTTC. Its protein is CSVKRGTYEQYF.

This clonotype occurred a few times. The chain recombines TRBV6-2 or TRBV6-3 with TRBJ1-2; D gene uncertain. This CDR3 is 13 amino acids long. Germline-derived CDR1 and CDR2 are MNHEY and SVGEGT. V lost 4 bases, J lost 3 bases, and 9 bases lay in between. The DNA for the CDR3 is TGTGCCAGCAGTTCGACGGAGTACTATGGCTACACCTTC. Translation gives CASSSTEYYGYTF.

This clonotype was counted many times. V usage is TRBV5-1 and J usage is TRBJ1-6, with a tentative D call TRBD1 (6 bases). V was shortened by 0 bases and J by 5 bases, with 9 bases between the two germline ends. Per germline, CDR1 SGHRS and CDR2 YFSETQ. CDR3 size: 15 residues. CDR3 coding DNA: TGCGCCAGCAGCTTGGAACAGGGAGATAATTCACCCCTCCACTTT. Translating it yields CASSLEQGDNSPLHF.

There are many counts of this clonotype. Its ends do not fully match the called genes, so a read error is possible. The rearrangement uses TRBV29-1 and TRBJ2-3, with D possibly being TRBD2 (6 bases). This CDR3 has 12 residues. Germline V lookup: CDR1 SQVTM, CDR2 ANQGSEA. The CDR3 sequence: CSVELAAFLEEF. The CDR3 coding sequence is TGCAGCGTTGAATTAGCGGCGTTCCTCGAAGAATTT.

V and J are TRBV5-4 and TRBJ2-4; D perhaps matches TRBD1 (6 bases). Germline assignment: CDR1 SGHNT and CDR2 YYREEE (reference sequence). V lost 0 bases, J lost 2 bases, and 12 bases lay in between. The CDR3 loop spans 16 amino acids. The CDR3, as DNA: TGTGCCAGCAGCTTGGGGACAGACCGGACCAAAAACATTCAGTACTTC. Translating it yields CASSLGTDRTKNIQYF. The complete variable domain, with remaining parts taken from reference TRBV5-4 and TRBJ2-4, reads ETGVTQSPTHLIKTRGQQVTLRCSSQSGHNTVSWYQQALGQGPQFIFQYYREEENGRGNFPPRFSGLQFPNYSSELNVNALELDDSALYLCASSLGTDRTKNIQYFGAGTRLSVL.

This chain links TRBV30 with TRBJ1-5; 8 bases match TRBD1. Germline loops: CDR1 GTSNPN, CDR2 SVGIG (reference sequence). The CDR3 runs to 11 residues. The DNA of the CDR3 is TGTGGGACAGGGAGCAATCAGCCCCAGCATTTT. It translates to CGTGSNQPQHF. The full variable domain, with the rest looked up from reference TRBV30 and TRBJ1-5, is SQTIHQWPATLVQPVGSPLSLECTVEGTSNPNLYWYRQAAGRGLQLLFYSVGIGQISSEVPQNLSASRPQDRQFILSSKKLLLSDSGFYLCGTGSNQPQHFGDGTRLSIL.

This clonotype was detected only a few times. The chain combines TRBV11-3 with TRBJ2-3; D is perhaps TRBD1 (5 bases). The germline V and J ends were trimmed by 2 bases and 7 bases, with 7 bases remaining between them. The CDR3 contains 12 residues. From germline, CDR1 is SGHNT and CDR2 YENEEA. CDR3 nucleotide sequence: TGTGCCAGCAGCTTAAAGGGGAATACGCAGTATTTT. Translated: CASSLKGNTQYF.